This TCR beta chain originates from a study of CD8 T cells in ankylosing spondylitis. In TCRdb, the 5' RACE reads were re-called with MiXCR into one record per CDR3 protein. The sample holds approximately 220,000 distinct CDR3 sequences, about 26% seen once. This clonotype was seen at least ten times. V trimming: 2 bases; J trimming: 2 bases; junction bases outside the gene matches: 3. There are 16 residues in the CDR3. Germline CDR1 MNHEY, CDR2 SVGAGI. The source material was blood, either unsorted or a sorted T cell fraction (not recorded which). This chain links TRBV6-5 with TRBJ1-3, with TRBD1 matching over 10 bases. The clonotype originates from a male donor with ankylosing spondylitis or in good health (not recorded which). The CDR3 sequence is CASSYGGTGAGNTIYF. The CDR3 DNA sequence: TGTGCCAGCAGTTACGGCGGGACAGGGGCTGGAAACACCATATATTTT.